Below are 4 T cell receptor beta chains sequenced from a single sample in a study of cytomegalovirus exposure and HLA in healthy donors (dated by TCRdb to 2016 to 2017). The method was the immunoSEQ multiplex PCR assay. A mixture of 60 forward primers for TCR Vbeta segments and 13 reverse primers for TCR Jbeta segments was used in the multiplex PCR. TCRdb carries this immuneACCESS record with in-frame sequences only. Its versions omit some clonotypes, under half of them owing to an unresolved V gene in the studies checked, with the rest unexplained. This sample gives roughly 190,000 clones in total; 79% of them show up just once. The ten largest clones add up to around 1.6% of the sample. The source material was PBMCs. The receptors originated from a girl aged 10-17 years in good health and CMV-seropositive.

The V and J genes are TRBV6-5 and TRBJ1-5, with TRBD1 as a possible D gene (5 bases). Germline assignment: CDR1 MNHEY and CDR2 SVGAGI. The CDR3 is made up of 15 amino acids. Trimming pared 2 bases from V and 4 bases from J, leaving 12 bases between. The CDR3 protein is CASSYGREGNQPQHF. The CDR3 DNA is TGTGCCAGCAGTTACGGCAGGGAAGGTAATCAGCCCCAGCATTTT.

The V gene is TRBV12-5, the J gene TRBJ2-7, with TRBD1 identical over 7 bases. V was clipped by 2 bases and J by 2 bases; unmatched bases: 9. The CDR3 totals 16 residues. Germline CDR1 LGHNT, CDR2 FRNRAP. The CDR3 reads CASGLFVVTGPYEQYF. The CDR3 DNA reads TGTGCTAGTGGTTTGTTTGTCGTGACAGGGCCCTACGAGCAGTACTTC.

V is TRBV5-6 and J is TRBJ1-2; D not resolved. V shed 2 bases and J shed 0 bases, with 17 bases lying between them. Germline CDR1 is SGHDT and CDR2 is YYEEEE. This CDR3 spans 17 amino acids. This CDR3 reads CASSFPRTLTPNYGYTF. DNA for the CDR3: TGTGCCAGCAGCTTCCCAAGAACACTAACACCTAACTATGGCTACACCTTC.

The V and J genes are TRBV6-1 and TRBJ2-3; TRBD1 matches 9 bases. This CDR3 comprises 17 residues. V was clipped by 1 base and J by 6 bases; unmatched bases: 11. Germline V gives CDR1 MNHNS, CDR2 SASEGT. DNA for the CDR3: TGTGCCAGCAGTGAAGACCCCGGGGGACAGGGAGCCGATACGCAGTATTTT. It yields the protein CASSEDPGGQGADTQYF.